This T cell receptor beta chain was retrieved from a study of blood T cell repertoires in COVID-19. Study-level information: Donors in the United States, Italy and Spain gave samples during acute or convalescent COVID-19. T cells, B-cell-depleted T cells, or PBMCs supplied cDNA or gDNA.

The junction had 5 bases not matched to a gene; V was cut back by 6 bases and J by 4 bases. The CDR3 loop spans 13 amino acids. As handled by the study authors: Reference gene primer amplification gave nucleated cell count estimates. Produced via immunoSEQ multiplex PCR; TCRdb's table is partial and in-frame only. V, J and clone size reflect that table, while D and trimming were determined from the DNA. The top ten clones hold around 8.6% of a sample with about 140,000 clones, around 82% of them seen once. The chain combines TRBV12-3 or TRBV12-4 with TRBJ2-5; 7 bases map to TRBD1. This receptor was taken from a human donor in a cohort sampled during active COVID-19. The specimen sequenced was peripheral blood. CDR3 residues: CASRRQGLETQYF. For the CDR3, the DNA is TGTGCCAGCAGAAGACAGGGTTTAGAGACCCAGTACTTC.